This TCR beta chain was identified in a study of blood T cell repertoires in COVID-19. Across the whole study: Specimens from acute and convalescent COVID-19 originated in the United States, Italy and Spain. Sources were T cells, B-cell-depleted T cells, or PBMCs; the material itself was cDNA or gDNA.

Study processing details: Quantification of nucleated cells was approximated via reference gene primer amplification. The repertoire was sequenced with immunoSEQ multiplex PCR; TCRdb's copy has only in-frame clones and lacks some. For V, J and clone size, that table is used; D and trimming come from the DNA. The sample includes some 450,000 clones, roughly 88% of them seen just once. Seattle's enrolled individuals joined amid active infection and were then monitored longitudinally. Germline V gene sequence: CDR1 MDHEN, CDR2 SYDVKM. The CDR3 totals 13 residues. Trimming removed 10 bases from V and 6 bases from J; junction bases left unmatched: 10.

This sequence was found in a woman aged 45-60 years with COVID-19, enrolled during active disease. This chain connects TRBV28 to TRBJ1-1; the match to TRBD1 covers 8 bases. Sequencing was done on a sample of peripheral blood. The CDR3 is CATSPDRGPEAFF. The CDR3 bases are TGTGCCACCTCACCCGACAGGGGCCCTGAAGCTTTCTTT.